The TCR beta chain under discussion was sequenced for a study of human T cells and chemical hapten exposure. Across the study: Largely, small differences in pooled library volume made per-sample TCR yields vary.

As for time point: healthy volunteer bleed at 2 weeks. Someone pulled total RNA out of unfractionated whole blood. Study results and limitations: The number of TCRs above 1 in 1000 frequency did not change after DPC sensitization.

The length of the CDR3 is 14 residues. The trim removed 6 bases at V and 6 bases at J, leaving 9 bases unmatched. What the library attached to individual cDNA molecules were unique molecular identifiers. In the study's own analysis: Individual samples carried between roughly 23,224 and 700,000 TCRs, with more than 85,000 as the median. In TCRdb, the RACE reads were re-called with MiXCR into one record per CDR3 protein. Here the V and J calls rest on TCRdb's processing, not on the authors' analysis. The sample records tens of thousands of distinct CDR3 sequences, about 8.7% being singletons. This clonotype showed up just a few times. Antigen specificity is unknown.

The V gene is TRBV12-3 or TRBV12-4, the J gene TRBJ2-3, with TRBD1 matching 7 bases. The sample taken for sequencing was whole blood. This receptor was obtained from a female donor in good health. Some clones in this sample may be carry-over from other donors' samples. DNA for the CDR3: TGTGCCAGCAGATCGACAGGGTATGGTGATACGCAGTATTTT. Protein sequence: CASRSTGYGDTQYF.